Listed below are T cell receptor beta chains from one sample, sequenced in a study of naive and memory T cell subsets. TCRdb processed the UMI-ligation and nested PCR reads anew with MiXCR; each CDR3 protein has one entry. The sample lists more than 95,000 distinct CDR3 sequences; about 14% were seen once. The sample comprised naive CD8+ T cells from blood. Source of these receptors: a human donor in good health. Each CDR3 is given with its conserved first and last residue. A D gene is named only where the DNA matches it firmly. Size is omitted from some rows. Given values are once, few, many or a class for expanded clones.

v_gene	j_gene	abundance	d_gene	CDR3aa	CDR3nt
TRBV19	TRBJ2-7	NA	TRBD1	CASSATGGSYEQYF	TGTGCCAGTAGTGCGACAGGGGGCTCCTACGAGCAGTACTTC
TRBV28	TRBJ2-3	NA	TRBD1	CASSLSSSQGLDTDTQYF	TGTGCCAGCAGTTTGTCCTCATCACAGGGGTTGGACACAGATACGCAGTATTTT
TRBV25-1	TRBJ1-4	NA	NA	CASSEVMGLNEKLFF	TGTGCCAGCAGTGAAGTCATGGGGCTGAATGAAAAACTGTTTTTT
TRBV7-9	TRBJ1-1	many	TRBD1	CASSLFGTADTEAFF	TGTGCCAGCAGCTTATTCGGGACAGCAGACACTGAAGCTTTCTTT
TRBV27	TRBJ2-5	NA	TRBD2	CASSSSGGLNRETQYF	TGTGCCAGCAGTTCTAGCGGGGGCTTAAATAGAGAGACCCAGTACTTC
TRBV6-6	TRBJ2-7	NA	NA	CASSYEEGQWNEQYF	TGTGCCAGCAGTTACGAGGAGGGTCAGTGGAACGAGCAGTACTTC
TRBV24-1	TRBJ2-1	NA	NA	CATSDLYEGNNEQFF	TGTGCCACCAGTGATTTGTACGAGGGAAACAATGAGCAGTTCTTC
TRBV15	TRBJ1-5	few	NA	CATSRVNQPQHF	TGTGCCACCAGCAGAGTTAATCAGCCCCAGCATTTT
TRBV19	TRBJ2-7	NA	TRBD2	CASSASGLTYEQYF	TGTGCCAGTAGTGCTAGCGGACTTACCTACGAGCAGTACTTC
TRBV12-3/TRBV12-4	TRBJ2-1	few	TRBD1	CASSKGQGRYNEQFF	TGTGCCAGCAGTAAGGGACAGGGGCGCTACAATGAGCAGTTCTTC
TRBV27	TRBJ1-2	few	NA	CASRPTGTNYGYTF	TGTGCCAGCAGACCGACAGGAACTAACTATGGCTACACCTTC
TRBV29-1	TRBJ2-7	NA	NA	CSVGLGEQYF	TGCAGCGTTGGATTGGGCGAGCAGTACTTC
TRBV7-6	TRBJ1-1	many	NA	CASSFSVNTEAFF	TGTGCCAGCAGCTTTTCGGTTAACACTGAAGCTTTCTTT
TRBV13	TRBJ2-7	NA	TRBD2	CASSSRTTGTSKINSYEQYF	TGTGCCAGCAGCTCAAGAACGACCGGGACTAGCAAAATTAACTCCTACGAGCAGTACTTC
TRBV10-1	TRBJ1-1	many	NA	CASSESIGGVNTEAFF	TGCGCCAGCAGTGAGTCAATCGGGGGGGTGAACACTGAAGCTTTCTTT
TRBV7-8	TRBJ2-1	NA	NA	CASSFGTLNEQFF	TGTGCCAGCAGCTTCGGGACTCTCAATGAGCAGTTCTTC
TRBV29-1	TRBJ2-3	NA	NA	CSVEMGSGGNTQYF	TGCAGCGTTGAAATGGGCTCAGGCGGGAATACGCAGTATTTT
TRBV12-3/TRBV12-4	TRBJ2-7	many	NA	CASSPPDDWGNEQYF	TGTGCCAGCAGTCCACCCGATGATTGGGGGAACGAGCAGTACTTC
TRBV4-2	TRBJ2-7	few	TRBD1	CASSQDPDRVDEQYF	TGTGCCAGCAGCCAAGATCCGGACAGGGTAGACGAGCAGTACTTC
TRBV2	TRBJ2-1	NA	NA	CASHLSSYNEQFF	TGTGCCAGTCATCTGAGCTCCTACAATGAGCAGTTCTTC
TRBV7-6	TRBJ1-1	NA	NA	CASSPRGTGIMNTEAFF	TGTGCCAGCAGCCCTCGAGGAACAGGGATCATGAACACTGAAGCTTTCTTT
TRBV7-9	TRBJ2-1	many	NA	CASSFSGEQFF	TGTGCCAGCAGCTTCTCCGGTGAGCAGTTCTTC
TRBV28	TRBJ1-1	NA	NA	CASSFGGKNTEAFF	TGTGCCAGCAGTTTCGGGGGTAAGAACACTGAAGCTTTCTTT
TRBV15	TRBJ1-1	few	NA	CATSRLGDHRQTEAFF	TGTGCCACCAGCAGACTCGGCGACCATCGGCAGACTGAAGCTTTCTTT
TRBV20-1	TRBJ1-2	NA	TRBD1	CSARDRRDRGNGYTF	TGCAGTGCTAGAGATAGGAGAGACAGGGGGAATGGCTACACCTTC
TRBV2	TRBJ1-5	few	NA	CASTPKGLFNQPQHF	TGTGCCAGCACCCCGAAGGGGTTATTCAATCAGCCCCAGCATTTT
TRBV29-1	TRBJ2-5	few	TRBD1	CSVSGQQETQYF	TGCAGCGTTTCGGGACAGCAAGAGACCCAGTACTTC
TRBV7-6	TRBJ2-7	NA	TRBD2	CASSPAGDGYEQYF	TGTGCCAGCAGCCCCGCGGGAGACGGGTACGAGCAGTACTTC
TRBV7-9	TRBJ2-5	NA	TRBD2	CASGRDQETQYF	TGTGCCAGCGGGAGGGACCAAGAGACCCAGTACTTC
TRBV12-3/TRBV12-4	TRBJ2-3	NA	TRBD1	CASSFPQTGVSTDTQYF	TGTGCCAGCAGTTTCCCTCAGACAGGGGTTAGCACAGATACGCAGTATTTT
TRBV7-2	TRBJ1-1	few	NA	CASSSGQMNTEAFF	TGTGCCAGCAGCTCAGGACAGATGAACACTGAAGCTTTCTTT
TRBV5-5	TRBJ1-1	NA	NA	CASSLVEDTTNTEAFF	TGTGCCAGCAGCCTGGTGGAAGACACAACGAACACTGAAGCTTTCTTT
TRBV27	TRBJ1-2	few	TRBD1	CASSQGAVYGYTF	TGTGCCAGCAGTCAGGGGGCGGTGTATGGCTACACCTTC
TRBV27	TRBJ2-7	many	TRBD2	CASSLKAGGPSSYEQYF	TGTGCCAGCAGTTTAAAAGCGGGGGGCCCAAGCTCCTACGAGCAGTACTTC
TRBV9	TRBJ1-2	many	TRBD1	CASSDGTGPYGYTF	TGTGCCAGCAGCGACGGGACAGGGCCTTATGGCTACACCTTC
TRBV7-9	TRBJ2-1	NA	TRBD2	CASSSSGNHNEQFF	TGTGCCAGCAGCTCTAGCGGGAACCACAATGAGCAGTTCTTC
TRBV7-9	TRBJ2-1	few	NA	CASSLSLYNEQFF	TGTGCCAGCAGCCTCTCCCTGTACAATGAGCAGTTCTTC
TRBV27	TRBJ2-1	NA	TRBD2	CASSHGTSIEQFF	TGTGCCAGCAGTCACGGGACTAGCATTGAGCAGTTCTTC
TRBV7-9	TRBJ2-5	NA	TRBD2	CASSLGGLAGQETQYF	TGTGCCAGCAGCTTAGGGGGACTAGCGGGTCAAGAGACCCAGTACTTC
TRBV27	TRBJ2-6	NA	NA	CASSLAIPQAGANVLTF	TGTGCCAGCAGTTTAGCTATTCCACAAGCTGGGGCCAACGTCCTGACTTTC
TRBV2	TRBJ1-3	few	NA	CASTEGELGAGNTIYF	TGTGCCAGCACCGAAGGGGAGCTGGGGGCGGGAAACACCATATATTTT
TRBV5-1	TRBJ1-2	NA	NA	CASSTDSGGYTF	TGCGCCAGCAGCACCGACAGTGGTGGCTACACCTTC
TRBV28	TRBJ2-3	NA	NA	CASSSPRTTSTDTQYF	TGTGCCAGCAGTTCCCCGCGGACTACCAGCACAGATACGCAGTATTTT
TRBV15	TRBJ2-1	NA	TRBD1	CATSRTGTGYNEQFF	TGTGCCACCAGCAGGACAGGGACGGGGTACAATGAGCAGTTCTTC
TRBV4-3	TRBJ2-2	NA	NA	CASSQGGLGHEELFF	TGCGCCAGCAGCCAAGGGGGGCTTGGGCACGAGGAGCTGTTTTTT
TRBV5-1	TRBJ2-5	few	NA	CASSLDAYSRSQTQYF	TGCGCCAGCAGCTTGGACGCCTACTCTAGGTCGCAGACCCAGTACTTC
TRBV7-6	TRBJ2-2	NA	NA	CASSQGDGTGELFF	TGTGCCAGCAGCCAAGGGGACGGGACCGGGGAGCTGTTTTTT
TRBV29-1	TRBJ2-1	few	TRBD1	CSVGQGYYNEQFF	TGCAGCGTTGGACAGGGATACTACAATGAGCAGTTCTTC
TRBV12-3/TRBV12-4	TRBJ1-5	NA	TRBD1	CASSLEDRGLLRQHF	TGTGCCAGCAGTTTAGAGGACAGGGGGCTGTTGCGCCAGCATTTT
TRBV24-1	TRBJ1-5	NA	NA	CATSDSSGQPQHF	TGTGCCACCAGTGATTCTTCGGGGCAGCCCCAGCATTTT
TRBV2	TRBJ2-3	few	NA	CASSVGGSSTDTQYF	TGTGCCAGCAGTGTTGGGGGGTCTAGCACAGATACGCAGTATTTT
TRBV2	TRBJ2-1	NA	TRBD2	CASSEEGSGAVGEQFF	TGTGCCAGCAGTGAAGAGGGTAGCGGGGCAGTCGGTGAGCAGTTCTTC
TRBV27	TRBJ1-2	NA	NA	CASSFTGSNYGYTF	TGTGCCAGCAGTTTTACAGGTTCTAACTATGGCTACACCTTC
TRBV28	TRBJ1-5	NA	NA	CASSFPGEYGNQPQHF	TGTGCCAGCAGTTTTCCGGGGGAGTACGGCAATCAGCCCCAGCATTTT
TRBV24-1	TRBJ2-5	many	NA	CATSDPPGGTGQETQYF	TGTGCCACCAGTGATCCACCCGGGGGGACAGGCCAAGAGACCCAGTACTTC
TRBV11-1	TRBJ2-3	few	NA	CASSLVVSPDTQYF	TGTGCCAGCAGCTTAGTAGTATCCCCAGATACGCAGTATTTT
TRBV12-3/TRBV12-4	TRBJ1-1	many	NA	CASSSTGNTEAFF	TGTGCCAGCAGCTCAACAGGGAACACTGAAGCTTTCTTT
TRBV20-1	TRBJ1-1	many	NA	CSARRPGNTEAFF	TGCAGTGCTAGGCGACCAGGGAACACTGAAGCTTTCTTT